These T cell receptor beta chains were read from a single sample in a study of CXCR3-negative and CXCR3-positive naive CD8 T cells. TCRdb re-called the 5' RACE reads; every CDR3 protein appears as one record, without DNA. Its clone listing holds 150,000 or so distinct CDR3 sequences. The sequenced material came from naive CXCR3- CD8+ T cells from blood. The receptor source for this set is a human donor in good health. Some clones in this sample may be carry-over from other donors' samples. CDR3s include the opening cysteine and the closing phenylalanine or tryptophan. Fields, in order: J gene, V gene, CDR3 protein.

TRBJ1-1 | TRBV15 | CATSSDDLLTEAFF
TRBJ2-2 | TRBV29-1 | CSGQGPTGELFF
TRBJ1-4 | TRBV27 | CASKRGGLSEKLFF
TRBJ2-7 | TRBV11-2 | CASSPGTSGFYEQYF
TRBJ2-3 | TRBV7-3 | CASSAGLAGTDTQYF
TRBJ2-3 | TRBV6-2/TRBV6-3 | CAFPAGSGFTDTQYF
TRBJ1-2 | TRBV12-3/TRBV12-4 | CASSFGQNYGYTF
TRBJ1-2 | TRBV15 | CATSRDRSFGYTF
TRBJ2-3 | TRBV10-3 | CAISESWGSTDTQYF
TRBJ1-1 | TRBV2 | CASSEEPSEAFF
TRBJ2-5 | TRBV9 | CASSGRLGETQYF